The 5 T cell receptor beta chains presented below share a single source sample, sequenced in a study of cytomegalovirus exposure and HLA in healthy donors. The study ran its PCR with 60 Vbeta and 13 Jbeta primers. Libraries were prepared by immunoSEQ multiplex PCR; TCRdb keeps only in-frame clonotypes and omits some of them. The sample comprises 150,000 to 200,000 clones, roughly four fifths of which are singletons, and roughly 3.1% rests with the top ten. Sequencing was performed on PBMCs. These receptors were taken from a man aged 35 to 55 in good health and CMV-seropositive.

This clone was observed at least ten times. The CDR3 region is CASSLSQPLAGYAYEQYF. In DNA, the CDR3 is TGTGCCAGCAGTTTATCCCAGCCCCTAGCGGGTTACGCCTACGAGCAGTACTTC. The rearrangement joins TRBV27 to TRBJ2-7; the match to TRBD2 covers 8 bases. Germline loops: CDR1 MNHEY, CDR2 SMNVEV (reference sequence). The CDR3 is 18 amino acids. J was trimmed by 2 bases and V by 0 bases; bases with no gene match: 12.

The V call is TRBV7-2, the J call TRBJ1-3; 8 positions agree with TRBD1. The length of the CDR3 is 15 residues. Looked up from germline, CDR1 is SGHTA and CDR2 is FQGNSA. V gave up 6 bases and J gave up 2 bases; unmatched junction bases: 6. CDR3 in DNA: TGTGCCAGCAGTTTAAAGGACAGGGCTGGAAACACCATATATTTT. Amino acid sequence: CASSLKDRAGNTIYF.

This clone showed up just a few times. The V call is TRBV15, the J call TRBJ2-7, with 8 bases aligning to TRBD2. V gave up 5 bases and J gave up 3 bases; unmatched junction bases: 3. The CDR3 spans 13 residues. CDR1 LNHNV and CDR2 YYDKDF come from the germline V gene (reference sequence). The CDR3 region is CATSPTSGYEQYF. The CDR3 nucleotides are TGTGCCACCAGCCCCACTAGCGGCTACGAGCAGTACTTC. The complete variable domain, with remaining parts taken from reference TRBV15 and TRBJ2-7, reads DAMVIQNPRYQVTQFGKPVTLSCSQTLNHNVMYWYQQKSSQAPKLLFHYYDKDFNNEADTPDNFQSRRPNTSFCFLDIRSPGLGDTAMYLCATSPTSGYEQYFGPGTRLTVT.

This clone was counted between two and nine times. V usage is TRBV28 and J usage is TRBJ1-5, with 11 bases lining up with TRBD1. This CDR3 region has 17 residues. The J segment lost 4 bases and the V segment lost 6 bases, leaving 11 bases of the junction unmatched. Germline assignment: CDR1 MDHEN and CDR2 SYDVKM. The CDR3 bases are TGTGCCAGCAGCAGATCCGGGACAGGGGGGTGGAATCAGCCCCAGCATTTT. Its protein is CASSRSGTGGWNQPQHF. The variable domain in full, with the rest retrieved from reference TRBV28 and TRBJ1-5, is DVKVTQSSRYLVKRTGEKVFLECVQDMDHENMFWYRQDPGLGLRLIYFSYDVKMKEKGDIPEGYSVSREKKERFSLILESASTNQTSMYLCASSRSGTGGWNQPQHFGDGTRLSIL.

The chain has TRBV2 and TRBJ2-4; 9 nucleotides agree with TRBD1. The CDR3 runs to 15 residues. With V trimmed by 6 bases and J by 2 bases, 5 bases remained unmatched. Germline CDR1 reads SNHLY; CDR2 reads FYNNEI. CDR3 sequence reads: CASRGDRDPKNIQYF. CDR3 DNA: TGTGCCAGCAGGGGGGACAGGGACCCCAAAAACATTCAGTACTTC. The whole variable domain, filled in from reference TRBV2 and TRBJ2-4, reads EPEVTQTPSHQVTQMGQEVILRCVPISNHLYFYWYRQILGQKVEFLVSFYNNEISEKSEIFDDQFSVERPDGSNFTLKIRSTKLEDSAMYFCASRGDRDPKNIQYFGAGTRLSVL.